This T cell receptor beta chain was sequenced in a study of blood T cells in healthy people across ages. Points from the study as a whole: When one million T cells were used, diversity estimates were thought to be underestimates.

It was with a sample-barcoded 5' primer and a J-beta primer mix that a second PCR of about 6 to 11 cycles was run. TCRdb called the 5' RACE reads again in MiXCR, with one record for every CDR3 protein. The sample shows roughly 1.7 million distinct CDR3 sequences, almost 35% of them seen only once. Worth noting for this clonotype: The antigen remains undetermined. The CDR3 does not end in the conserved phenylalanine or tryptophan, so this is likely a read error.

In each sample, at least 6 million PBMCs were isolated. Per sample, at least 6 micrograms of total RNA were extracted. The CDR3 length is 13 residues. V lost 0 bases and J lost 13, with 10 bases in between. CDR1 is MNHNS and CDR2 is SASEGT in the germline V gene. This receptor was identified in a woman in her 30s in good health. Sequencing used blood. The chain is built from TRBV6-1 and TRBJ1-6; no firm D call. In DNA form, the CDR3 reads TGTGCCAGCAGTGAAGCCGTCGTGGCCCCCCTCCACGTT. Encoded protein: CASSEAVVAPLHV.